This entry is about one T cell receptor beta chain. The antigen is undetermined. The sample originates from a study of Ad26.COV2.S vaccination and SARS-CoV-2 variants. Whole-study findings and limits: It was vaccine recipients, not placebo recipients, who had the higher spike-specific TCR breadth.

Treatment noted: 19 received Ad26.COV2.S at low or high dose, single or two shots; 5 received placebo; per-sample allocation not given. The study sampled participants on day 63 after the first vaccine or placebo injection. Clones were read by immunoSEQ multiplex PCR, and TCRdb kept only the in-frame ones, dropping some. The sample lists some 480,000 clones, around 90% occurring once. The sample was peripheral blood, taken in a trial of Ad26.COV2.S vaccine versus placebo. The clonotype comes from a person between 18 and 60 years old who received the Ad26.COV2.S COVID-19 vaccine or a placebo.

The CDR3 region has the DNA TGTGCCAGCAGCTTGGTAGATTATAGCAATCAGCCCCAGCATTTT. The encoded protein is CASSLVDYSNQPQHF. The chain employs TRBV5-5 and TRBJ1-5, with D unclear. CDR1 and CDR2 from the germline V gene are SGHKS and YYEKEE (reference sequence). This CDR3 contains 15 residues. Trimming cost V 0 bases and J 0 bases, with 7 bases left between them.